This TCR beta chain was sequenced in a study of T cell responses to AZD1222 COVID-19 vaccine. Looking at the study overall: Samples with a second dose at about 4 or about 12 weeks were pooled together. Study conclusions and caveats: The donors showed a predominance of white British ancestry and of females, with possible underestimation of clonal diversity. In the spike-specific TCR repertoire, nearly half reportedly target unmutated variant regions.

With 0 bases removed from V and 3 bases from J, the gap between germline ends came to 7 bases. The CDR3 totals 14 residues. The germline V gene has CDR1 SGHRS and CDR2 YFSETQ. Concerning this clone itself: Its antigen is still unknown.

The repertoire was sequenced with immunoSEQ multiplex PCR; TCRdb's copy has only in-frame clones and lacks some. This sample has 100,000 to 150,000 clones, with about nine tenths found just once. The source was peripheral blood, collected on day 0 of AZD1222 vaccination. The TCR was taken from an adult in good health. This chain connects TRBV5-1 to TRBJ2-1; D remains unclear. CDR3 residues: CASSLGTFYNEQFF. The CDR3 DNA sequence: TGCGCCAGCAGCTTGGGCACTTTCTACAATGAGCAGTTCTTC.